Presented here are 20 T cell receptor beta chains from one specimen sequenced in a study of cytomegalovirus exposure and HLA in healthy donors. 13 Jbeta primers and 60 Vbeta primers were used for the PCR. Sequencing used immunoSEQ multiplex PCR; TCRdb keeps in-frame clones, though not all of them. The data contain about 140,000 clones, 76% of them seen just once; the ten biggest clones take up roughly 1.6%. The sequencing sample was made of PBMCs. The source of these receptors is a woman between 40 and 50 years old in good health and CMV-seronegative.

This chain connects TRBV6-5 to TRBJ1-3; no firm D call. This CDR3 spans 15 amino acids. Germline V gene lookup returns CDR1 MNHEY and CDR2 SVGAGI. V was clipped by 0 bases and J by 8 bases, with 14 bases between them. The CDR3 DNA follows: TGTGCCAGCAGTTACTCGGGCCTTTGGAGGGACACCATATATTTT. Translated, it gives CASSYSGLWRDTIYF.

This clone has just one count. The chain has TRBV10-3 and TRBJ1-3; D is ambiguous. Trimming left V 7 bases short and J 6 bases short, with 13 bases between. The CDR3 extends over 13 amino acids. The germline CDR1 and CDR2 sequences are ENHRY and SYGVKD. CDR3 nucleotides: TGTGCCATCACCAAACGGGAGTCAAACACCATATATTTT. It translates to CAITKRESNTIYF.

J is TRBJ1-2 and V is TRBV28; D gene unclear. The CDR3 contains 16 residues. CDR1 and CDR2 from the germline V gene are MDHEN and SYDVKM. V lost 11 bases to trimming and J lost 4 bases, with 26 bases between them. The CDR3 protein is CAALVRGGPRSYGYTF. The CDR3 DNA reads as TGTGCCGCCCTCGTGCGGGGAGGTCCCCGGTCCTATGGCTACACCTTC.

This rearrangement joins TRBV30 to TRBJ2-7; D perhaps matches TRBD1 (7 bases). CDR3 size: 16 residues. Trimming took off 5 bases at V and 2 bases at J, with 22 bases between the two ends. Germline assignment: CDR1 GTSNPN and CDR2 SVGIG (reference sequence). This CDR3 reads CAWGGTDRDSTYEQYF. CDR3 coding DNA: TGTGCCTGGGGGGGGACCGACAGGGACTCTACCTACGAGCAGTACTTC.

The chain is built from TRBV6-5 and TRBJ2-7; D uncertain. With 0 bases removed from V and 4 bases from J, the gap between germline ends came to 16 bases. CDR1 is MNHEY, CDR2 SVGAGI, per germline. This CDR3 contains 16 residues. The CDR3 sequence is CASSYSNSYFAYEQYF. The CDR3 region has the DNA TGTGCCAGCAGTTACTCAAATTCTTACTTCGCTTACGAGCAGTACTTC.

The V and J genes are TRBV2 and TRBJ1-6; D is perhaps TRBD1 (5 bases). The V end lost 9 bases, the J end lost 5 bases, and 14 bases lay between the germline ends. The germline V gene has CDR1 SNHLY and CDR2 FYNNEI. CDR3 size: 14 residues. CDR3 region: CARREGRDNSPLHF. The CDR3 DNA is TGTGCCAGAAGGGAGGGCAGGGATAATTCACCCCTCCACTTT.

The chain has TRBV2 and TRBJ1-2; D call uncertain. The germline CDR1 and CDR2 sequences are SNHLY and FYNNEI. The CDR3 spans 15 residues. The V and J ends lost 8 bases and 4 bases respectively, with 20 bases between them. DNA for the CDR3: TGTGCCAGCTCTTCGCCCGTATATTTCGGCTATGGCTACACCTTC. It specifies CASSSPVYFGYGYTF.

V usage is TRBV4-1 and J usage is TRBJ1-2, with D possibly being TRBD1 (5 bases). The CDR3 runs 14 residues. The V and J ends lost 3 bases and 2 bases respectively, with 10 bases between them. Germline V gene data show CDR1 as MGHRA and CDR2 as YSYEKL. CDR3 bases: TGCGCCAGCAGCCATGGACATCTGAACTATGGCTACACCTTC. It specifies CASSHGHLNYGYTF.

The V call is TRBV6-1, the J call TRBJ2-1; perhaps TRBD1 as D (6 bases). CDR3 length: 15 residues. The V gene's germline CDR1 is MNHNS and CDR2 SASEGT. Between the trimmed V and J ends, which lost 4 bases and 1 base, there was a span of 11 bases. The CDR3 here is CASSVIQGSYNEQFF. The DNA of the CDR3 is TGTGCCAGCAGTGTCATCCAGGGGTCCTACAATGAGCAGTTCTTC.

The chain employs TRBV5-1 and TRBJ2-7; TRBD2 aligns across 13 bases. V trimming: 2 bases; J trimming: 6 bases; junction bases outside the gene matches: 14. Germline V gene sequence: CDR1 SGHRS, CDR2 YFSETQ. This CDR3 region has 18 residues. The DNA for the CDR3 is TGCGCCAGCAGCTTTAGTCGACTAGCGGGAGGCCGACGGATCGAGCAGTACTTC. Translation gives CASSFSRLAGGRRIEQYF.

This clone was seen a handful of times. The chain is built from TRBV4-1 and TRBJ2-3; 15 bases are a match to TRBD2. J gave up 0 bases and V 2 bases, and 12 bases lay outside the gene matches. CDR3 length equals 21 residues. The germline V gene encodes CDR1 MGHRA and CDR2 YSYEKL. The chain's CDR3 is CASSQSRGLAGGPDSTDTQYF. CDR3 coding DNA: TGCGCCAGCAGCCAATCGCGGGGACTAGCGGGAGGACCCGATAGCACAGATACGCAGTATTTT.

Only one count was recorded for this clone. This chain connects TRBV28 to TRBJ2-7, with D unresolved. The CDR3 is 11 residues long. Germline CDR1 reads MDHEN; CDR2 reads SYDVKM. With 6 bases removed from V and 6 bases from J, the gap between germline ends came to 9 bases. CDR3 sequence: CASRGVGEQYF. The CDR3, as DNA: TGTGCCAGCAGAGGAGTTGGCGAGCAGTACTTC.

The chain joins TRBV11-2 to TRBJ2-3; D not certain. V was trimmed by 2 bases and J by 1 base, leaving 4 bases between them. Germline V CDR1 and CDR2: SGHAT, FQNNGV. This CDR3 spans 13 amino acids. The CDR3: CASSLPGTDTQYF. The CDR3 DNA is TGTGCCAGCAGCTTACCTGGCACAGATACGCAGTATTTT.

The CDR3 loop reads CASSLKQGGTEAFF. CDR3 nucleotides: TGTGCCAGCAGTTTAAAACAGGGTGGCACTGAAGCTTTCTTT. The chain couples TRBV27 to TRBJ1-1, with D perhaps TRBD1 (6 bases). The V end was cut by 2 bases, the J end by 4 bases, with 11 bases between. Germline V gives CDR1 MNHEY, CDR2 SMNVEV (reference sequence). CDR3 length: 14 residues.

CDR3 in DNA: TGCGCCAGCATAAGTCAATCGGGCACCGGGGAGCTGTTTTTT. Protein sequence: CASISQSGTGELFF. The rearrangement links TRBV5-1 to TRBJ2-2; D is undetermined. CDR1 and CDR2 from the germline V gene are SGHRS and YFSETQ. This CDR3 has 14 amino acids. V lost 6 bases and J 4 bases, leaving 13 bases between the germline ends.

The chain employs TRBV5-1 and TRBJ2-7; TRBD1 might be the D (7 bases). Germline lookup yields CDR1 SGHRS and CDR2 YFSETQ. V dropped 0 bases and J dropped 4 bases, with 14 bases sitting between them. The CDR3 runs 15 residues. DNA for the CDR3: TGCGCCAGCAGCTTGGGACAGGGAGGAGGGTACGAGCAGTACTTC. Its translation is CASSLGQGGGYEQYF.

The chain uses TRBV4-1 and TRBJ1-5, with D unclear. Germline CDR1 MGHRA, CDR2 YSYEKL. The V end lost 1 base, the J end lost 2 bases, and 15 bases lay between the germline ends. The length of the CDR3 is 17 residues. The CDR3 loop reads CASSQAVAPQGNQPQHF. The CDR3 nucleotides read TGCGCCAGCAGCCAAGCCGTCGCCCCCCAGGGCAATCAGCCCCAGCATTTT.

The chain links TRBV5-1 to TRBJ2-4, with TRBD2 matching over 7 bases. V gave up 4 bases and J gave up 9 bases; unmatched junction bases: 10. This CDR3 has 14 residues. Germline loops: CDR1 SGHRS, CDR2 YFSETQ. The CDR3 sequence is CASSPDLSGGIQYF. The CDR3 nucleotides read TGCGCCAGCAGCCCGGACCTATCGGGGGGCATTCAGTACTTC.

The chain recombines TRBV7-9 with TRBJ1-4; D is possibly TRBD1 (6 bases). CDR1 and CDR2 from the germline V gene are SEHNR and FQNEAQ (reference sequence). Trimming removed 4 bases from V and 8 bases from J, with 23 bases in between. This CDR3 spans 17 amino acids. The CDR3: CASSSDEKPGEGEKLFF. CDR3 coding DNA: TGTGCCAGCAGCTCGGATGAAAAACCAGGGGAAGGAGAAAAACTGTTTTTT.

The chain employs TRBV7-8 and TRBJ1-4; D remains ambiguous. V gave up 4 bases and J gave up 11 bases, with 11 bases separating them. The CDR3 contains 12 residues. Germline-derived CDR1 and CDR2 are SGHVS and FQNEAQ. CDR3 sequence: CASSSGREKLFF. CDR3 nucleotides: TGTGCCAGCAGCTCCGGACGGGAGAAACTGTTTTTT.